This TCR beta chain was sequenced during a study of cytomegalovirus exposure and HLA in healthy donors (dated by TCRdb to the late 2010s). Study-level background: According to a later analysis, one platform produced both the approximately 110 validation repertoires and the roughly 640 repertoires of the first cohort. Besides the first cohort of roughly 660 subjects, a separate validation cohort made up of roughly 120 different subjects was used. The aim of the study was to test whether cataloging public T cell receptors could identify signatures of past pathogen exposure. To predict cytomegalovirus infection status, the study brought together high-throughput TCR immunosequencing, statistical association of individual TCRs with disease status, and machine learning. What the work shows at the level of the full study, not this receptor alone: Of the cluster scores, approximately 94% were above 0 in a later analysis, which found that TCRs clustered in the first cohort also tended to co-occur in the 120 validation repertoires. Most TCR sequences were observed very rarely across donors, whereas some public TCRs were present in many individuals. The classifier was reported to diagnose cytomegalovirus status with high specificity and sensitivity in both the original and validation cohorts. The authors suggested that the approach could potentially be extended to other disease states and immunological phenotypes. In vitro tests confirmed that a few of the cytomegalovirus-associated TCR beta chains recognize cytomegalovirus antigens. The study gave a list of under 200 TCR beta chains associated with cytomegalovirus. A later analysis lacked HLA typing for the validation cohort, so it scored co-occurrence in that cohort across all 120 or so repertoires.

The CDR3 covers 15 residues, taking in both the cysteine and the phenylalanine. Only the CDR3 part of the read is kept: 45 bases, read in frame from the first base. V and J are trimmed by 5 bases and 6 bases, and the gene matches miss 12 bases of the junction. The CDR1 and CDR2 encoded by the germline V gene (reference sequence) are MNHNY and SVGAGI. Notes on this clone: Its target antigen remains unknown. There are no base qualities to consult, and no much larger clone falls within one base.

The library came from the immunoSEQ multiplex PCR assay. As for the authors' bioinformatics: A statistical classification framework was built to diagnose cytomegalovirus status from the catalog of TCR beta chain sequences. TCRdb mirrors the immuneACCESS table, restricted to in-frame sequences. Some clones are absent from its copies; in checked studies, under half trace to an unresolved V gene, and the reason for the others is unknown. That table furnishes V, J and clone size, whereas the DNA furnished D and trimming. The sample contains under 95,000 clones, approximately 90% of them found a single time. The biggest ten clones account for roughly 2.1% of the sample. Separate from the approximately 700-subject first cohort, the validation cohort of more than 90 subjects was the group to which the donors belonged.

The sequence was collected from a man aged 25-45 years in good health and CMV-seronegative. Sequences were obtained from PBMCs. The chain is assembled from TRBV6-6 and TRBJ2-7; 8 bases in between match TRBD2. Here is the DNA: TGTGCCAGCAGTCATCCCCAGCGGGAGAAAGGCGAGCAGTACTTC. It encodes CASSHPQREKGEQYF.